These 28 T cell receptor beta chains were all obtained from the same sample, sequenced in a study of CD8+CD57+ T cells in acquired aplastic anemia. In patients chosen for sequencing, flow cytometry had shown CD8+CD57+ cell expansion. It was genomic DNA that served as the template for profiling TCR beta VDJ and CDR3. TCRdb re-derived calls from the reads in MiXCR, one entry per CDR3 protein. The sample lists over 150,000 distinct CDR3 sequences; less than 60% were seen once. Sequencing used sorted CD4+, CD8+, or CD8+CD57+ T cells (not recorded which) from PBMCs. Source of these receptors: a human donor with aplastic anemia.

The V and J genes are TRBV4-3 and TRBJ2-2; TRBD1 agrees at 8 bases. Germline CDR1 reads LGHNA; CDR2 reads YSLEER. The ends lost 4 bases at V and 3 bases at J; junction bases unmatched: 13. The CDR3 has 18 amino acids. The CDR3: CASSPGGSGQGDTGELFF. DNA for the CDR3: TGCGCCAGCAGCCCCGGAGGGAGCGGACAGGGCGACACCGGGGAGCTGTTTTTT.

The chain joins TRBV7-2 to TRBJ1-1; D is possibly TRBD1 (5 bases). The CDR3 is made up of 14 amino acids. Trimming removed 5 bases from V and 5 bases from J, with 15 bases in between. Germline V gives CDR1 SGHTA, CDR2 FQGNSA. The CDR3 coding sequence is TGTGCCAGCAGCCCACGTTGGGGGGGAACTGAAGCTTTCTTT. Translated, it gives CASSPRWGGTEAFF.

This clonotype was seen repeatedly, ten times or more. The chain has TRBV3-1 and TRBJ1-5; D is ambiguous. The CDR3 consists of 15 residues. Looked up from germline, CDR1 is LGHDT and CDR2 is YNNKEL (reference sequence). The V end lost 0 bases, the J end lost 2 bases, and 8 bases lay between the germline ends. The CDR3, as DNA: TGTGCCAGCAGCCAAGATCTCCGTGGCAATCAGCCCCAGCATTTT. It yields the protein CASSQDLRGNQPQHF.

The chain recombines TRBV12-3 or TRBV12-4 with TRBJ1-5; D is ambiguous. The CDR3 is 12 amino acids. Trimming shortened V by 7 bases and J by 6 bases, and 10 bases separated the two germline ends. CDR3 loop: CASTDLGQPQHF. The CDR3 nucleotides read TGTGCCAGCACTGACTTGGGTCAGCCCCAGCATTTT.

The chain is built from TRBV11-2 and TRBJ2-1; TRBD1 matches 10 bases. Germline V gene sequence: CDR1 SGHAT, CDR2 FQNNGV. CDR3 length: 17 amino acids. V shed 4 bases, J shed 0 bases, and the junction held 6 bases outside the gene matches. CDR3 amino acids: CASSYRTGGVSYNEQFF. The CDR3 DNA reads as TGTGCCAGCAGCTATAGGACAGGGGGGGTCTCCTACAATGAGCAGTTCTTC.

This chain uses TRBV9 with TRBJ2-3; 9 bases match TRBD2. This CDR3 has 18 amino acids. The germline CDR1 and CDR2 sequences are SGDLS and YYNGEE. V was pared by 0 bases and J by 0 bases, with 8 bases of the junction left unmatched. The CDR3 spells CASSVGLAVATSTDTQYF. The DNA for the CDR3 is TGTGCCAGCAGCGTAGGACTAGCGGTAGCCACGAGCACAGATACGCAGTATTTT.

The gene calls are TRBV2 and TRBJ2-2; 9 bases align to TRBD2. The trim removed 5 bases at V and 4 bases at J, leaving 5 bases unmatched. CDR1 is SNHLY and CDR2 is FYNNEI in the germline V gene. This CDR3 is 15 amino acids long. CDR3 nucleotides: TGTGCCAGCAGTTTTAGCGGGAGCGGCACCGGGGAGCTGTTTTTT. Translated: CASSFSGSGTGELFF.

This chain uses TRBV20-1 with TRBJ1-2, with TRBD1 matching over 8 bases. The germline gives CDR1 DFQATT, CDR2 SNEGSKA (reference sequence). The CDR3 extends over 13 amino acids. V lost 3 bases to trimming and J lost 6 bases; unmatched junction nucleotides: 6. CDR3 in amino acids: CSASLTGVDGYTF. The CDR3, as DNA: TGCAGTGCTAGCCTGACAGGGGTTGATGGCTACACCTTC.

About this clonotype: This clone may be a read error of a much larger clone one base away. The rearrangement joins TRBV6-1 to TRBJ2-1; D is unclear. This CDR3 has 17 amino acids. CDR1 and CDR2 from the germline V gene are MNHNS and SASEGT. CDR3 protein: CASSEGYEFISYNERFF. In DNA form, the CDR3 reads TGTGCCAGCAGTGAAGGGTACGAGTTCATCTCCTACAATGAGCGGTTCTTC.

This clonotype was recorded only once. V and J are TRBV7-9 and TRBJ1-6; D gene uncertain. Trimming took 6 bases from V and 9 from J, leaving 9 bases between them. Germline CDR1 reads SEHNR; CDR2 reads FQNEAQ (reference sequence). The CDR3 is made up of 12 amino acids. The CDR3, as DNA: TGTGCCAGCAGGACGTATGTTTCACCCCTCCACTTT. Encoded protein: CASRTYVSPLHF.

This clonotype was picked up one time. V gene TRBV29-1 combines with J gene TRBJ1-3; 8 nucleotides agree with TRBD1. Trimming at V came to 1 base and at J to 3 bases, leaving 5 bases not matched to a gene. The V gene's germline CDR1 is SQVTM and CDR2 ANQGSEA. CDR3 length: 15 residues. The CDR3 DNA sequence: TGCAGCGTTGAAGTGGCAGGGGGCGATGGAAACACCATATATTTT. Encoded protein: CSVEVAGGDGNTIYF. The full variable domain, in which reference TRBV29-1 and TRBJ1-3 provide the parts outside the CDR3, is SAVISQKPSRDICQRGTSLTIQCQVDSQVTMMFWYRQQPGQSLTLIATANQGSEATYESGFVIDKFPISRPNLTFSTLTVSNMSPEDSSIYLCSVEVAGGDGNTIYFGEGSWLTVV.

V usage is TRBV24-1 and J usage is TRBJ1-4, with D possibly being TRBD1 (6 bases). Between the trimmed V and J ends, which lost 2 bases and 5 bases, there was a span of 8 bases. The germline V gene encodes CDR1 KGHDR and CDR2 SFDVKD. CDR3 length: 14 residues. For the CDR3, the DNA is TGTGCCACCAGTGATTCAGGGGACAATGAAAAACTGTTTTTT. Protein: CATSDSGDNEKLFF.

This clonotype has just a few counts. V is TRBV28 and J is TRBJ1-2; weak D call: TRBD1 (6 bases). Germline assignment: CDR1 MDHEN and CDR2 SYDVKM. This CDR3 comprises 14 residues. The germline V and J ends were trimmed by 3 bases and 6 bases, with 14 bases remaining between them. CDR3: CASSFLGGTDGYTF. CDR3 DNA: TGTGCCAGCAGTTTTCTAGGGGGTACGGATGGCTACACCTTC.

Only a few counts were recorded for this clonotype. The chain combines TRBV7-8 with TRBJ2-3; D may be TRBD2 (6 bases). CDR3 length: 16 residues. The germline V gene encodes CDR1 SGHVS and CDR2 FQNEAQ. Trimming left V 1 base short and J 2 bases short, with 13 bases between. CDR3 sequence (DNA): TGTGCCAGCAGCTTAGGGCTGGGGCGGGACACAGATACGCAGTATTTT. This translates into CASSLGLGRDTDTQYF.

This rearrangement joins TRBV5-4 to TRBJ2-7, with 7 bases fitting TRBD1. The CDR3 is 14 residues long. The J segment lost 4 bases and the V segment lost 0 bases, leaving 4 bases of the junction unmatched. The germline V gene encodes CDR1 SGHNT and CDR2 YYREEE (reference sequence). CDR3 in DNA: TGTGCCAGCAGCTTGGACAGGGGAGAATACGAGCAGTACTTC. This codes for CASSLDRGEYEQYF.

This chain joins TRBV20-1 and TRBJ2-1; weak D call: TRBD2 (5 bases). Germline lookup yields CDR1 DFQATT and CDR2 SNEGSKA (reference sequence). The CDR3 covers 16 residues. Trimming took off 2 bases at V and 9 bases at J, with 23 bases between the two ends. The CDR3 reads CSARSHPSIANREQFF. In DNA form, the CDR3 reads TGCAGTGCTAGATCCCACCCGAGTATAGCGAATCGTGAGCAGTTCTTC.

CDR3 coding DNA: TGCAGCGTCGACGAAGGACAGGGGGCGCGAGGTGGCTACACCTTC. This codes for CSVDEGQGARGGYTF. The J gene is TRBJ1-2, the V gene TRBV29-1, with 11 bases matching TRBD1. V was pared by 6 bases and J by 7 bases, with 13 bases of the junction left unmatched. Germline CDR1 is SQVTM and CDR2 is ANQGSEA. This CDR3 spans 15 amino acids.

This rearrangement joins TRBV2 to TRBJ2-7, with D unclear. The CDR3 length is 12 residues. The germline V gene encodes CDR1 SNHLY and CDR2 FYNNEI. V dropped 4 bases and J dropped 2 bases, with 6 bases sitting between them. CDR3 nucleotides: TGTGCCAGCAGTGCAGGTCCCTACGAGCAGTACTTC. This codes for CASSAGPYEQYF. The full variable domain, in which reference TRBV2 and TRBJ2-7 provide the parts outside the CDR3, is EPEVTQTPSHQVTQMGQEVILRCVPISNHLYFYWYRQILGQKVEFLVSFYNNEISEKSEIFDDQFSVERPDGSNFTLKIRSTKLEDSAMYFCASSAGPYEQYFGPGTRLTVT.

The chain uses TRBV27 and TRBJ2-2; D unclear. V was trimmed by 5 bases and J by 7 bases, leaving 8 bases between them. The CDR3 spans 12 residues. Germline CDR1 is MNHEY and CDR2 is SMNVEV (reference sequence). CDR3 DNA sequence: TGTGCCAGCAGTAAAAATCGCGGGGAGCTGTTTTTT. It specifies CASSKNRGELFF.

The chain combines TRBV29-1 with TRBJ1-1; a possible D gene is TRBD1 (6 bases). CDR3 length: 13 amino acids. Germline CDR1 and CDR2: SQVTM and ANQGSEA. Trimming shortened V by 3 bases and J by 4 bases, and 12 bases separated the two germline ends. CDR3 nucleotides: TGCAGCGTTGATCAAAGGGGGGGCACTGAAGCTTTCTTT. Protein sequence: CSVDQRGGTEAFF.

This chain uses TRBV2 with TRBJ1-5; no definite D call. Per the germline V gene, CDR1 is SNHLY and CDR2 is FYNNEI. The V gene lost 6 bases and the J gene lost 7 bases, with 13 bases spanning the gap. The length of the CDR3 is 13 residues. The CDR3 spells CASRLEVRQPQHF. The CDR3 coding sequence is TGTGCCAGCAGGCTGGAAGTACGGCAGCCCCAGCATTTT.

The genes are TRBV29-1 and TRBJ2-3; a weak D match, TRBD1 (5 bases). The V gene's germline CDR1 is SQVTM and CDR2 ANQGSEA. This CDR3 has 14 amino acids. Trimming cost V 4 bases and J 3 bases, with 14 bases left between them. The CDR3 here is CSVVLLQGTDTQYF. DNA of the CDR3: TGCAGCGTTGTATTGCTTCAGGGAACAGATACGCAGTATTTT.

This clonotype was counted ten times or more. The CDR3 reads CASSLKGYNSPLHF. The CDR3 DNA sequence: TGCGCCAGCAGCTTGAAGGGATATAATTCACCCCTCCACTTT. J is TRBJ1-6 and V is TRBV5-1; D is unresolved. CDR3 length: 14 amino acids. From germline, CDR1 is SGHRS and CDR2 YFSETQ. V lost 1 base and J 4 bases, leaving 6 bases between the germline ends.

This clonotype has ten or more counts. The chain joins TRBV19 to TRBJ1-1; D is unclear. V was shortened by 1 base and J by 5 bases, with 5 bases between the two germline ends. This CDR3 spans 12 amino acids. Looked up from germline, CDR1 is LNHDA and CDR2 is SQIVND (reference sequence). CDR3 in DNA: TGTGCCAGTAGTATAGGAAGAACTGAAGCTTTCTTT. It is translated as CASSIGRTEAFF.

V and J are TRBV20-1 and TRBJ2-7; perhaps D is TRBD1 or TRBD2 (6 bases each). The germline V gene encodes CDR1 DFQATT and CDR2 SNEGSKA (reference sequence). The CDR3 spans 13 residues. Here the CDR3 reads CSWGQPGTLTQYF. CDR3 bases: TGCAGCTGGGGGCAGCCCGGGACTCTGACGCAGTACTTC.

V is TRBV10-1 and J is TRBJ2-3; D remains unclear. CDR3 length: 12 amino acids. Germline V gene lookup returns CDR1 WNHNN and CDR2 SYGVQD (reference sequence). V lost 3 bases, J lost 1 base, and 2 bases lay in between. For the CDR3, the DNA is TGCGCCAGCAGTGATCGCACAGATACGCAGTATTTT. As protein: CASSDRTDTQYF.

The V and J genes are TRBV10-2 and TRBJ2-5; D ambiguous. V lost 7 bases and J lost 9, with 24 bases in between. CDR1 and CDR2 (germline): WSHSY, SAAADI. The CDR3 length is 15 residues. The CDR3 DNA reads as TGCGCCAGCACCCCATGTTGGGCTAGGGATGGGGCCCAGTACTTC. This codes for CASTPCWARDGAQYF.

The genes are TRBV25-1 and TRBJ2-5, with a possible D match to TRBD1 (6 bases). The CDR3 has 15 amino acids. Trimming removed 1 base at V and 5 bases at J, with 14 bases between. CDR1 MGHDK and CDR2 SYGVNS come from the germline V gene. The CDR3 nucleotides are TGTGCCAGCAGTGAATTAGGGGGTAAGGTCGAGACCCAGTACTTC. This gives the protein CASSELGGKVETQYF.